A single sample gave rise to the 27 T cell receptor beta chains below, sequenced in a study of T cells after yellow fever vaccination. From the 5' RACE reads, TCRdb called clonotypes with MiXCR, one entry per CDR3 protein. Here the sample spans 100,000 to 150,000 distinct CDR3 sequences, about 16% being singletons. The sequences come from CD8+ T cells sorted from PBMCs, collected 5 days after the yellow fever booster vaccination. The receptors stem from a man aged 18 to 30 who received the YFV17D yellow fever vaccine.

This chain links TRBV27 with TRBJ2-2; D may be TRBD2 (6 bases). CDR1 MNHEY and CDR2 SMNVEV come from the germline V gene (reference sequence). Trimming pared 4 bases from V and 6 bases from J, leaving 9 bases between. The CDR3 totals 13 residues. This CDR3 reads CASSYPGAGELFF. The DNA of the CDR3 is TGTGCCAGCAGTTACCCGGGGGCCGGGGAGCTGTTTTTT.

This clonotype has ten or more counts. This chain links TRBV12-3 or TRBV12-4 with TRBJ1-1; the D gene is possibly TRBD1 (5 bases). This CDR3 region has 12 residues. Trimming pared 10 bases from V and 0 bases from J, leaving 9 bases between. CDR3 in DNA: TGTGCCACGGAGGGGATGAACACTGAAGCTTTCTTT. It is translated as CATEGMNTEAFF.

The chain uses TRBV10-3 and TRBJ1-6; D gene unclear. Germline-derived CDR1 and CDR2 are ENHRY and SYGVKD. CDR3 length: 16 amino acids. V was trimmed by 0 bases and J by 0 bases, leaving 6 bases between them. CDR3 bases: TGTGCCATCAGTGAGTCGGAGAGCTCCTATAATTCACCCCTCCACTTT. Its protein product is CAISESESSYNSPLHF.

This chain links TRBV19 with TRBJ2-1, with D tentatively TRBD2 (6 bases). Per germline, CDR1 LNHDA and CDR2 SQIVND (reference sequence). The ends were cut back, 3 bases at V and 7 bases at J, with 10 bases in the middle. The CDR3 is 13 amino acids. DNA of the CDR3: TGTGCCAGTAGTATGGGGGGTTCTAATGAGCAGTTCTTC. It specifies CASSMGGSNEQFF.

V is TRBV5-1 and J is TRBJ2-7; 9 bases are a match to TRBD1. The V and J ends lost 0 bases and 4 bases, in that order; junction bases with no gene match: 5. The CDR3 is 15 amino acids. Germline assignment: CDR1 SGHRS and CDR2 YFSETQ. CDR3 DNA: TGCGCCAGCAGCTTGGCCCCCGGGACAGGGTACGAGCAGTACTTC. Protein product: CASSLAPGTGYEQYF.

This clonotype showed up just a few times. This sequence joins TRBV7-9 and TRBJ2-7, with D perhaps being TRBD1 or TRBD2 (5 bases each). V was shortened by 3 bases and J by 2 bases, with 11 bases between the two germline ends. This CDR3 comprises 14 residues. Germline CDR1 SEHNR, CDR2 FQNEAQ (reference sequence). In DNA form, the CDR3 reads TGTGCCAGCAGCTTCTCCGGGACCCCCTACGAGCAGTACTTC. Its protein is CASSFSGTPYEQYF.

This clonotype was observed a handful of times. V gene TRBV27 combines with J gene TRBJ2-3; perhaps TRBD2 as D (5 bases). This CDR3 is 15 amino acids long. The germline V gene has CDR1 MNHEY and CDR2 SMNVEV (reference sequence). V lost 4 bases to trimming and J lost 4 bases, with 15 bases between them. In nucleotides, the CDR3 is TGTGCCAGCAGTTCTACGACTAAGCTGTCAGATACGCAGTATTTT. It yields the protein CASSSTTKLSDTQYF.

The chain combines TRBV4-1 with TRBJ1-2, with D unclear. The CDR3 is made up of 13 amino acids. Deletions cut 3 bases from V and 4 bases from J, with 9 bases between. Germline CDR1 MGHRA, CDR2 YSYEKL. The CDR3 reads CASSQDGSYGYTF. DNA for the CDR3: TGCGCCAGCAGCCAGGACGGCTCCTATGGCTACACCTTC.

This clonotype was seen a handful of times. The V and J genes are TRBV5-1 and TRBJ2-7, with 9 bases identical to TRBD1. J was trimmed by 2 bases and V by 0 bases; bases with no gene match: 3. The germline V gene encodes CDR1 SGHRS and CDR2 YFSETQ. This CDR3 region has 15 residues. This chain's CDR3 is CASSLEGQGTYEQYF. CDR3 sequence (DNA): TGCGCCAGCAGCTTGGAAGGACAGGGGACCTACGAGCAGTACTTC.

This clonotype was seen more than once but under ten times. The chain combines TRBV29-1 with TRBJ2-7, with D perhaps TRBD1 (5 bases). Trimming removed 7 bases at V and 7 bases at J, with 17 bases between. The CDR3 loop spans 12 amino acids. Germline V gene data show CDR1 as SQVTM and CDR2 as ANQGSEA. CDR3 region: CSAIGVAREQYF. The CDR3 DNA is TGCAGCGCAATAGGGGTAGCTCGGGAGCAGTACTTC.

In its sample, this clonotype was seen a few times. The rearrangement joins TRBV29-1 to TRBJ2-3, with D hard to call. Trimming shortened V by 2 bases and J by 4 bases, and 13 bases separated the two germline ends. The CDR3 is 14 amino acids. Per the germline V gene, CDR1 is SQVTM and CDR2 is ANQGSEA. The CDR3 bases are TGCAGCGTTGAATTGGCTTCCAGGCCAGATACGCAGTATTTT. Residues: CSVELASRPDTQYF.

V and J are TRBV19 and TRBJ2-3, with 7 positions matching TRBD1. The CDR3 runs to 14 residues. Trimming cost V 7 bases and J 4 bases; bases outside gene matches: 8. Germline CDR1 LNHDA, CDR2 SQIVND (reference sequence). The CDR3 bases are TGTGCCAGTACCACCGGCCAGGGGGCAGATACGCAGTATTTT. This sequence encodes CASTTGQGADTQYF.

This chain joins TRBV9 and TRBJ2-1, with 8 bases that match TRBD2. Germline-derived CDR1 and CDR2 are SGDLS and YYNGEE. After removal of 0 bases from V and 3 bases from J, the junction contained 2 bases not matched to a gene. The CDR3 contains 15 residues. CDR3 sequence: CASSVGLAGYNEQFF. DNA for the CDR3: TGTGCCAGCAGCGTAGGGCTAGCGGGCTACAATGAGCAGTTCTTC.

Many counts were recorded for this clonotype. The chain uses TRBV10-3 and TRBJ2-3, with a weak D call TRBD1 (6 bases). The germline CDR1 and CDR2 sequences are ENHRY and SYGVKD. V dropped 8 bases and J dropped 0 bases, with 15 bases sitting between them. This CDR3 has 15 amino acids. The CDR3 DNA reads as TGTGCCATCGGGGGCCGAGAAATTAGCACAGATACGCAGTATTTT. Protein sequence: CAIGGREISTDTQYF.

J is TRBJ2-1 and V is TRBV24-1, with D possibly being TRBD2 (6 bases). Trimming removed 11 bases at V and 6 bases at J, with 19 bases between. Germline CDR1 reads KGHDR; CDR2 reads SFDVKD. The CDR3 spans 14 residues. CDR3 bases: TGTGCCATCCCACCCAGCGGGTTTAGCAATGAGCAGTTCTTC. Translating it yields CAIPPSGFSNEQFF.

This chain connects TRBV7-6 to TRBJ2-3; no clear D gene. Germline-derived CDR1 and CDR2 are SGHVS and FNYEAQ. The V end lost 3 bases, the J end lost 6 bases, and 13 bases lay between the germline ends. The CDR3 is made up of 14 amino acids. The DNA for the CDR3 is TGTGCCAGCAGCTTTTTAGTCGCACCGGATACGCAGTATTTT. Translation gives CASSFLVAPDTQYF.

This chain links TRBV6-5 with TRBJ1-2, with D maybe TRBD1 (6 bases). Looked up from germline, CDR1 is MNHEY and CDR2 is SVGAGI. The CDR3 totals 14 residues. The V end was cut by 8 bases, the J end by 1 base, with 14 bases between. CDR3 nucleotide sequence: TGTGCCAGCCGGCTTGGGGGGCATAACTATGGCTACACCTTC. Protein sequence: CASRLGGHNYGYTF.

The table lists this clonotype with a few counts. The chain combines TRBV5-6 with TRBJ2-3; 10 bases align to TRBD2. CDR3 length: 16 amino acids. Germline lookup yields CDR1 SGHDT and CDR2 YYEEEE. The junction had 6 bases not matched to a gene; V was cut back by 5 bases and J by 0 bases. For the CDR3, the DNA is TGTGCCAGCAGTCTAGCGGGGGCCGGCAGCACAGATACGCAGTATTTT. This encodes CASSLAGAGSTDTQYF.

This clonotype appeared a few times. The chain uses TRBV20-1 and TRBJ1-6, with 7 bases lining up with TRBD1. This CDR3 region has 14 residues. From germline, CDR1 is DFQATT and CDR2 SNEGSKA (reference sequence). V lost 1 base to trimming and J lost 9 bases; unmatched junction nucleotides: 6. The CDR3 protein is CSARGPGGGSPLHF. Written as DNA, the CDR3 is TGCAGTGCTAGAGGTCCAGGGGGAGGTTCACCCCTCCACTTT.

The chain employs TRBV4-3 and TRBJ2-2, with 10 bases aligning to TRBD2. The CDR3 is 17 amino acids. The V segment lost 2 bases and the J segment 2 bases; nucleotides outside the gene matches: 5. Germline-derived CDR1 and CDR2 are LGHNA and YSLEER. The CDR3 here is CASSQIAGGHNTGELFF. The CDR3 nucleotides read TGCGCCAGCAGCCAAATAGCGGGGGGACACAACACCGGGGAGCTGTTTTTT.

V gene TRBV6-6 combines with J gene TRBJ1-1; the D is unclear. The germline gives CDR1 MNHNY, CDR2 SVGAGI (reference sequence). The V and J ends lost 7 bases and 0 bases respectively, with 12 bases between them. The CDR3 length is 14 residues. The CDR3 loop reads CASIRLGLNTEAFF. The CDR3 coding sequence is TGTGCCAGCATTCGATTAGGGCTGAACACTGAAGCTTTCTTT.

This rearrangement joins TRBV7-9 to TRBJ2-7, with 10 bases lining up with TRBD2. The CDR3 length is 16 residues. V lost 5 bases to trimming and J lost 1 base; unmatched junction nucleotides: 8. In germline, CDR1 is SEHNR, CDR2 FQNEAQ (reference sequence). CDR3 amino acids: CASSATSGVGSYEQYV. In DNA form, the CDR3 reads TGTGCCAGCAGCGCTACTAGCGGGGTAGGATCCTACGAGCAGTACGTC.

This clonotype has more than one count but fewer than ten. This rearrangement joins TRBV7-8 to TRBJ2-2; maybe TRBD1 (6 bases). Germline-derived CDR1 and CDR2 are SGHVS and FQNEAQ. The CDR3 spans 15 residues. Trimming shortened V by 3 bases and J by 8 bases, and 16 bases separated the two germline ends. This CDR3 reads CASSFPVGGDGELFF. The CDR3 nucleotides are TGTGCCAGCAGCTTCCCGGTTGGGGGCGATGGGGAGCTGTTTTTT.

The rearrangement joins TRBV6-1 to TRBJ1-2; possibly TRBD1 for D (5 bases). This CDR3 has 15 residues. Trimming shortened V by 2 bases and J by 4 bases, and 14 bases separated the two germline ends. Germline CDR1 is MNHNS and CDR2 is SASEGT. The CDR3 reads CASSESRDPSYGYTF. Here the CDR3 DNA reads TGTGCCAGCAGTGAAAGCAGGGACCCTAGCTATGGCTACACCTTC.

This clonotype turned up a few times. The CDR3, as DNA: TGTGCCAGCAGCCAAGGACTAGCGGGGGGGCCCGGAACCGGGGAGCTGTTTTTT. This codes for CASSQGLAGGPGTGELFF. This chain uses TRBV4-2 with TRBJ2-2, with 14 bases matching TRBD2. Losses at the gene ends were 1 base for V and 5 bases for J; bases not matched to a gene: 6. The CDR3 contains 18 residues. Germline V gives CDR1 LGHNA, CDR2 YNFKEQ.

The chain couples TRBV29-1 to TRBJ1-2; 10 nucleotides agree with TRBD1. The V segment lost 3 bases and the J segment 1 base; nucleotides outside the gene matches: 5. In germline, CDR1 is SQVTM, CDR2 ANQGSEA. This CDR3 contains 15 residues. The CDR3 is CSVDRGQGINYGYTF. The CDR3 bases are TGCAGCGTTGATCGGGGACAGGGGATTAACTATGGCTACACCTTC.

This clonotype was detected a few times. The chain recombines TRBV7-3 with TRBJ1-1; tentatively, D is TRBD1 (6 bases). The germline V and J ends were trimmed by 1 base and 1 base, with 13 bases remaining between them. From germline, CDR1 is SGHTA and CDR2 FQGTGA. This CDR3 has 16 residues. This CDR3 is CASSLMGGLGNTEAFF. DNA of the CDR3: TGTGCCAGCAGCTTAATGGGGGGCCTAGGGAACACTGAAGCTTTCTTT.